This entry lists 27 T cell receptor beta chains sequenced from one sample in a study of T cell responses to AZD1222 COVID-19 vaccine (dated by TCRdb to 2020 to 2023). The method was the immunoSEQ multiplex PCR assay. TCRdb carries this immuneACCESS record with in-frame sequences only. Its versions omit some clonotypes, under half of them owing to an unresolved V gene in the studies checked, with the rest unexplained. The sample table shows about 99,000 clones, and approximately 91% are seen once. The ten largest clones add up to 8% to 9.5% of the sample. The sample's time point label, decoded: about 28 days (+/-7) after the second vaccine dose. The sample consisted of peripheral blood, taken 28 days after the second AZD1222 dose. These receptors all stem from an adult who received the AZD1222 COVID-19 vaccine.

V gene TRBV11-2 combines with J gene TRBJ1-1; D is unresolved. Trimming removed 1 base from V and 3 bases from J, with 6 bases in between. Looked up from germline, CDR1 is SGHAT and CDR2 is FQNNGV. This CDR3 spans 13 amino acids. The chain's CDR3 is CASSLALYTEAFF. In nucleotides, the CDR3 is TGTGCCAGCAGCTTAGCTCTGTACACTGAAGCTTTCTTT.

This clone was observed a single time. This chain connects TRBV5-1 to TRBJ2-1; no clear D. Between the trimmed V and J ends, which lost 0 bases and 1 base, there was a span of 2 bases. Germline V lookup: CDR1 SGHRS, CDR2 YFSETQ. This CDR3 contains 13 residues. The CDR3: CASSLESYNEQFF. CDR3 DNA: TGCGCCAGCAGCTTGGAATCCTACAATGAGCAGTTCTTC. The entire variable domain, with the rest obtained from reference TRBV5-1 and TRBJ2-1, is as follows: KAGVTQTPRYLIKTRGQQVTLSCSPISGHRSVSWYQQTPGQGLQFLFEYFSETQRNKGNFPGRFSGRQFSNSRSEMNVSTLELGDSALYLCASSLESYNEQFFGPGTRLTVL.

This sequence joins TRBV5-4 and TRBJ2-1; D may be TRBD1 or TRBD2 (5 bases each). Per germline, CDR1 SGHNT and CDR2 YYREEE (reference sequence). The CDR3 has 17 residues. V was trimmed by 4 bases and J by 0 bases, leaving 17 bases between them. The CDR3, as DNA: TGTGCCAGCAGCCAAACGAGGGGAGTGAGCTCCTACAATGAGCAGTTCTTC. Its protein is CASSQTRGVSSYNEQFF.

The DNA for the CDR3 is TGTGCCACCAGTCGAGGGGGTGATGAGCAGTTCTTC. This codes for CATSRGGDEQFF. The rearrangement uses TRBV24-1 and TRBJ2-1, with a tentative D call TRBD1 (6 bases). The germline CDR1 and CDR2 sequences are KGHDR and SFDVKD. CDR3 length: 12 residues. V was pared by 6 bases and J by 8 bases, with 10 bases between.

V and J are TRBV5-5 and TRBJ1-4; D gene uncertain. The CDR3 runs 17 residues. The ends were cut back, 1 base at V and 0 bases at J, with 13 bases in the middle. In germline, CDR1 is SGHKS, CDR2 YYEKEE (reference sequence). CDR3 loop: CASSLSPARTTNEKLFF. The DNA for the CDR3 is TGTGCCAGCAGCTTGTCCCCCGCCCGGACAACTAATGAAAAACTGTTTTTT.

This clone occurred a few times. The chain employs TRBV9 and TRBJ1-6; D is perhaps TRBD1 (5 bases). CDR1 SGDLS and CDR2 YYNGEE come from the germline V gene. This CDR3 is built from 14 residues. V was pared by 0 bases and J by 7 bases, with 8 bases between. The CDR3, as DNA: TGTGCCAGCAGCGTAGGAGGGGAGAATTCACCCCTCCACTTT. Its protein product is CASSVGGENSPLHF.

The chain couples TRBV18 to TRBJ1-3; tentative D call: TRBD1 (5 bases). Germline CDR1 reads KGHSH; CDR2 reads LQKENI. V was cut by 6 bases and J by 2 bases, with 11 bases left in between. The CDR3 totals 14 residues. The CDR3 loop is CASSPTDTGNTIYF. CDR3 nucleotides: TGTGCCAGCTCCCCGACAGATACTGGAAACACCATATATTTT.

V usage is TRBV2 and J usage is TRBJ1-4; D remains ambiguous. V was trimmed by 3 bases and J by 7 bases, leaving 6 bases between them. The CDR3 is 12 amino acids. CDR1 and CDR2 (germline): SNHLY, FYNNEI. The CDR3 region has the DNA TGTGCCAGCAGTGACAGTGGTGAAAAACTGTTTTTT. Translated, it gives CASSDSGEKLFF.

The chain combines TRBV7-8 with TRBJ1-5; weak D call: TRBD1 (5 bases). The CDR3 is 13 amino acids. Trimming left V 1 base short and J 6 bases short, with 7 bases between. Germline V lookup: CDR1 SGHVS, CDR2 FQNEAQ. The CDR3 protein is CASSLEGIQPQHF. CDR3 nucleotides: TGTGCCAGCAGCTTAGAGGGGATTCAGCCCCAGCATTTT.

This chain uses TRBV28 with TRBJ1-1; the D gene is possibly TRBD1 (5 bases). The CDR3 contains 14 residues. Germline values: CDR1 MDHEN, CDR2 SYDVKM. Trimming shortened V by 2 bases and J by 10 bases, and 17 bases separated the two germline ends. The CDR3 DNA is TGTGCCAGCAGTTTAGTTACTAGGGGCGCATCAGCTTTCTTT. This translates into CASSLVTRGASAFF.

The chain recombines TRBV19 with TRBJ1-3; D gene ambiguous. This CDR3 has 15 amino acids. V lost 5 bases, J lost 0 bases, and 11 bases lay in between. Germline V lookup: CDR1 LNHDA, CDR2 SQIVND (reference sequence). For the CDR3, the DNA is TGTGCCAGTAGTGCCCCGGGCATCTCTGGAAACACCATATATTTT. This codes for CASSAPGISGNTIYF.

In nucleotides, the CDR3 is TGTGCCAGCAGCACTATTGACAGGGGGTCTGGCTACACCTTC. Residues: CASSTIDRGSGYTF. V and J are TRBV5-4 and TRBJ1-2; 9 nucleotides match TRBD1. V trimming: 4 bases; J trimming: 7 bases; junction bases outside the gene matches: 8. The CDR3 contains 14 residues. Germline assignment: CDR1 SGHNT and CDR2 YYREEE (reference sequence). The variable domain in full, completed from reference TRBV5-4 and TRBJ1-2, reads ETGVTQSPTHLIKTRGQQVTLRCSSQSGHNTVSWYQQALGQGPQFIFQYYREEENGRGNFPPRFSGLQFPNYSSELNVNALELDDSALYLCASSTIDRGSGYTFGSGTRLTVV.

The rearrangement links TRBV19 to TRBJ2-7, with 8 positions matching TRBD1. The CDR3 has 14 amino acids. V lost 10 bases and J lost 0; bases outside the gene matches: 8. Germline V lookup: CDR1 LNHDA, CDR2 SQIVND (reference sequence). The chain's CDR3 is CAINRDRTSYEQYF. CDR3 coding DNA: TGTGCCATTAACCGGGACAGGACCTCCTACGAGCAGTACTTC.

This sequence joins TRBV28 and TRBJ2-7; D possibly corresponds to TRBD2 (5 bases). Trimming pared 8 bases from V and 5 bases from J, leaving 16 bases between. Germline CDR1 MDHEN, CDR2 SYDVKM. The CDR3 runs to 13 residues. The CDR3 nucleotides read TGTGCCAGCGGAACACTAGGGATTCACGAGCAGTACTTC. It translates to CASGTLGIHEQYF.

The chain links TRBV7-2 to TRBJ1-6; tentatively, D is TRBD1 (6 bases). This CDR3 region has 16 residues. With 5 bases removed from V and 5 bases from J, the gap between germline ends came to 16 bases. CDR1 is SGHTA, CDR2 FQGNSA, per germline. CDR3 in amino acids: CASSPRWGADNSPLHF. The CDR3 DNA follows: TGTGCCAGCAGCCCTAGGTGGGGGGCAGATAATTCACCCCTCCACTTT.

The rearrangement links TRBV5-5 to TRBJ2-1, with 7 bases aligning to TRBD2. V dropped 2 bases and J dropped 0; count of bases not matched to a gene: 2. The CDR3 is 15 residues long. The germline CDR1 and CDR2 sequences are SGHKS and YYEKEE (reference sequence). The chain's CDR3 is CASSLLATSYNEQFF. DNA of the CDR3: TGTGCCAGCAGCTTACTAGCGACCTCCTACAATGAGCAGTTCTTC.

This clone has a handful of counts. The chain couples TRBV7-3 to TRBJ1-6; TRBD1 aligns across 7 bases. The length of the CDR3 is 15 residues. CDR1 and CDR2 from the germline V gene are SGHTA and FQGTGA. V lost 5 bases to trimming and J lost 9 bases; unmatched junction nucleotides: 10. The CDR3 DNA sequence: TGTGCCAGCAGCCCGACAGGGAGGGGTGGTTCACCCCTCCACTTT. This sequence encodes CASSPTGRGGSPLHF. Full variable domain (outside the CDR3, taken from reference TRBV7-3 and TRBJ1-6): GAGVSQTPSNKVTEKGKYVELRCDPISGHTALYWYRQSLGQGPEFLIYFQGTGAADDSGLPNDRFFAVRPEGSVSTLKIQRTERGDSAVYLCASSPTGRGGSPLHFGNGTRLTVT.

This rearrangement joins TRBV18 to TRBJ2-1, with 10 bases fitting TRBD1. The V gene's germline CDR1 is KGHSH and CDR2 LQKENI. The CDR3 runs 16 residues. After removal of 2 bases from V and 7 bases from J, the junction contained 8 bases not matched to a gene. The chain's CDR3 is CASSPVGTGARNEQFF. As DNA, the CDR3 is TGTGCCAGCTCACCAGTCGGGACAGGGGCGAGGAATGAGCAGTTCTTC.

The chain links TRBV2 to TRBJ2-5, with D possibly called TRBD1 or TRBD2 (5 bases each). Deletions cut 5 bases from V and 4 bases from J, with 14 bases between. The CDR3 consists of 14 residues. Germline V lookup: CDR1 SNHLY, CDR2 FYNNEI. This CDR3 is CASSKGEGRETQYF. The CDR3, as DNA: TGTGCCAGCAGTAAGGGAGAGGGGAGAGAGACCCAGTACTTC.

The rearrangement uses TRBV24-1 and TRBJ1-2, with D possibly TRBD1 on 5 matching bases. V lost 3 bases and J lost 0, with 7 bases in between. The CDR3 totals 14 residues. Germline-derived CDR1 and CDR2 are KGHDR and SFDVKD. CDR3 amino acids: CATSDAQANYGYTF. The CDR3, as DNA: TGTGCCACCAGTGATGCACAGGCTAACTATGGCTACACCTTC.

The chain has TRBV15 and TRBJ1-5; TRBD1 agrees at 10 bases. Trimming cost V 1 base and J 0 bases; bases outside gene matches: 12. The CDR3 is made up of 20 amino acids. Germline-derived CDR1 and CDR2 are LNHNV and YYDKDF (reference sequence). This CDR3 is CATSRGRDRGRWGSNQPQHF. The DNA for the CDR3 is TGTGCCACCAGCAGAGGTCGGGACAGGGGTAGGTGGGGTAGCAATCAGCCCCAGCATTTT.

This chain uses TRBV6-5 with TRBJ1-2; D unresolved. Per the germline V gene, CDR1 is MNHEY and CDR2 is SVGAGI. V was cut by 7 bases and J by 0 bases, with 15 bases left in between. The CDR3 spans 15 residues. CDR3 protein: CASKEGGGSNYGYTF. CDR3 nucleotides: TGTGCCAGCAAAGAGGGCGGAGGATCTAACTATGGCTACACCTTC.

CDR3 DNA sequence: TGTGCCCTAGCACCGGGACAAACCTACAATGAGCAGTTCTTC. This codes for CALAPGQTYNEQFF. The chain uses TRBV19 and TRBJ2-1; the D gene is possibly TRBD1 (6 bases). V was clipped by 11 bases and J by 2 bases, with 16 bases between them. The CDR3 runs 14 residues. CDR1 is LNHDA, CDR2 SQIVND, per germline (reference sequence).

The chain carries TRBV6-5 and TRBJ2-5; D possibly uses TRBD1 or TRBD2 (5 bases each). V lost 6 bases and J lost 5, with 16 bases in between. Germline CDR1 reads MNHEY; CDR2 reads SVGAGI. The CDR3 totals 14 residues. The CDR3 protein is CASSLGQGAETQYF. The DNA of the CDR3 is TGTGCCAGCAGCCTCGGGCAGGGAGCGGAGACCCAGTACTTC.

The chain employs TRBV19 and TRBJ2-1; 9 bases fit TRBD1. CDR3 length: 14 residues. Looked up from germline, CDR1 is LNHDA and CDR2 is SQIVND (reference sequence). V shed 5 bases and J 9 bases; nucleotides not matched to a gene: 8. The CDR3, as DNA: TGTGCCAGTAGTTGGGGACAGGGTTTACCTGAGCAGTTCTTC. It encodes CASSWGQGLPEQFF.

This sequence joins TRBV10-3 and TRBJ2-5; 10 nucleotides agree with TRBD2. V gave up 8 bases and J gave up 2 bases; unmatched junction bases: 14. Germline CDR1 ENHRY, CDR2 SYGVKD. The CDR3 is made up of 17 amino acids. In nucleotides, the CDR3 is TGTGCCATCGGGAGGACTAGCGGTACACTGACGCAAGAGACCCAGTACTTC. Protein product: CAIGRTSGTLTQETQYF.

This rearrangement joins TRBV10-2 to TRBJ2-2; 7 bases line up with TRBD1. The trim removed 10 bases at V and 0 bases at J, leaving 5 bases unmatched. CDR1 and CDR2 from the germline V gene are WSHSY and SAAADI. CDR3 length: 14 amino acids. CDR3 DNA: TGCGCCAACTCCGGGACAGCGAACACCGGGGAGCTGTTTTTT. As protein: CANSGTANTGELFF.